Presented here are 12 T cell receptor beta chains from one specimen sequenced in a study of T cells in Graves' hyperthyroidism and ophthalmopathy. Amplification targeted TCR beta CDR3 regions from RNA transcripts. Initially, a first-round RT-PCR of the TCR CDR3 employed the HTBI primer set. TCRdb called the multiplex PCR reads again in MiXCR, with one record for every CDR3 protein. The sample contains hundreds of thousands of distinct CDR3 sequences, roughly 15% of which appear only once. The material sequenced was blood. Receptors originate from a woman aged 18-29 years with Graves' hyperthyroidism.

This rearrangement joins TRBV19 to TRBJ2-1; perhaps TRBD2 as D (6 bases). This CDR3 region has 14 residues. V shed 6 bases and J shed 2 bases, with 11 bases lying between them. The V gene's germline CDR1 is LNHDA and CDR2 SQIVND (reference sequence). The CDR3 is CASSLRRAYNEQFF. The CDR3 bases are TGTGCCAGTAGCTTAAGGAGGGCCTACAATGAGCAGTTCTTC.

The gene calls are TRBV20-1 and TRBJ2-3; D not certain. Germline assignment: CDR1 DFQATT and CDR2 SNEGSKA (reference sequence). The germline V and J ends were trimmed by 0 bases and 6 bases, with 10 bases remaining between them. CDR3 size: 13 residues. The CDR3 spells CSARDPTPDTQYF. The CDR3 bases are TGCAGTGCTAGAGACCCCACTCCCGATACGCAGTATTTT.

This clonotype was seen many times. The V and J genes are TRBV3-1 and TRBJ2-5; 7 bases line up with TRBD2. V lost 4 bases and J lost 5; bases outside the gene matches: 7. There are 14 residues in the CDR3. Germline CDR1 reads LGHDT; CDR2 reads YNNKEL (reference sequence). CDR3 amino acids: CASSPWGGRETQYF. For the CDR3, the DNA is TGTGCCAGCAGCCCATGGGGGGGTCGGGAGACCCAGTACTTC.

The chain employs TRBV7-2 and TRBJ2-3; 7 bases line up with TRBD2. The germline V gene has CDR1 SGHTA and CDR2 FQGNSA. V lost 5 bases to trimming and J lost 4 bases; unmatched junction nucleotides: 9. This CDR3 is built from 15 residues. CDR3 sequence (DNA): TGTGCCAGCAGCCAGAGCGGGATTAGCGCAGATACGCAGTATTTT. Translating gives CASSQSGISADTQYF.

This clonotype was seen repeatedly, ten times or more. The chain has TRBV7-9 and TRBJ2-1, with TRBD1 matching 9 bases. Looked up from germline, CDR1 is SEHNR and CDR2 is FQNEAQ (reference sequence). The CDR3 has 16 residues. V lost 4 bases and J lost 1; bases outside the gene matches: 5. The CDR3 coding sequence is TGTGCCAGCAGCTCTGCCGGGACAGGGTCCTACAATGAGCAGTTCTTC. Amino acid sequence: CASSSAGTGSYNEQFF. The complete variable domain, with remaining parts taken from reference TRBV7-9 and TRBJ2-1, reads DTGVSQNPRHKITKRGQNVTFRCDPISEHNRLYWYRQTLGQGPEFLTYFQNEAQLEKSRLLSDRFSAERPKGSFSTLEIQRTEQGDSAMYLCASSSAGTGSYNEQFFGPGTRLTVL.

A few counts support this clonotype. The CDR3 DNA reads as TGTGCCAGCAGTTTACAGTTTGGGGGATTTAATGAAAAACTGTTTTTT. It encodes CASSLQFGGFNEKLFF. The V and J genes are TRBV12-3 or TRBV12-4 and TRBJ1-4; D is possibly TRBD1 (5 bases). The CDR3 extends over 16 amino acids. Trimming shortened V by 2 bases and J by 4 bases, and 14 bases separated the two germline ends.

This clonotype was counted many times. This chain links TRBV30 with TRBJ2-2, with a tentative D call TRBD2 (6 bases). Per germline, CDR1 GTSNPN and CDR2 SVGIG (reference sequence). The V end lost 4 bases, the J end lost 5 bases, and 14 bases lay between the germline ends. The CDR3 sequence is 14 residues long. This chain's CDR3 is CAWKATSLTGELFF. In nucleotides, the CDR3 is TGTGCCTGGAAGGCCACTAGCCTAACCGGGGAGCTGTTTTTT.

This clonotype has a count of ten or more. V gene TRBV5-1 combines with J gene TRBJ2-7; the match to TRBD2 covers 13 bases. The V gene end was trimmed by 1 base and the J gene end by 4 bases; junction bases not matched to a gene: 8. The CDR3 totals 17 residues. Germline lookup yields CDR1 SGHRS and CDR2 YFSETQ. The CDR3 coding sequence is TGCGCCAGCAGCTTGACGAAGTGGACTAGCGGGAGTTACGAGCAGTACTTC. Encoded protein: CASSLTKWTSGSYEQYF.

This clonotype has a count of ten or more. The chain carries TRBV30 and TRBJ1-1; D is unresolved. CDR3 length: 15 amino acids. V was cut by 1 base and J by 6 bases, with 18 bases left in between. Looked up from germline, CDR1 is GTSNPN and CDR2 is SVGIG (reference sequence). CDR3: CAWSGGPRGMAEAFF. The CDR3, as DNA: TGTGCCTGGAGTGGAGGCCCGAGAGGCATGGCTGAAGCTTTCTTT.

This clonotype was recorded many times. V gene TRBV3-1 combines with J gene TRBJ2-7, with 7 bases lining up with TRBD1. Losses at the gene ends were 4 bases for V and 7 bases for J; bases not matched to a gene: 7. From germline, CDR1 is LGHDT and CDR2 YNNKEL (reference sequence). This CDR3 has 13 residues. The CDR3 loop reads CASSRDREREQYF. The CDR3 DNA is TGTGCCAGCAGCCGTGACAGGGAACGGGAGCAGTACTTC.

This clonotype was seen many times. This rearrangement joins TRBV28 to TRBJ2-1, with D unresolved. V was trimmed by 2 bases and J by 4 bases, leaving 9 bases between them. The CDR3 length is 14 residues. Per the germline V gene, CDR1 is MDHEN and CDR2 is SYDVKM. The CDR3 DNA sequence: TGTGCCAGCAGTTTAATTCTGAGATACAATGAGCAGTTCTTC. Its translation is CASSLILRYNEQFF.

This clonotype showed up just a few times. The CDR3 reads CSVSRLGDDYGYTF. Here the CDR3 DNA reads TGCAGCGTTAGCAGGCTGGGGGATGACTATGGCTACACCTTC. The chain combines TRBV29-1 with TRBJ1-2; D possibly corresponds to TRBD1 (5 bases). Germline values: CDR1 SQVTM, CDR2 ANQGSEA. V was pared by 5 bases and J by 3 bases, with 16 bases between. The CDR3 has 14 amino acids.